This T cell receptor (beta chain) was recorded in a study of blood T cell repertoires in COVID-19. The CDR3 extends over 13 amino acids. The ends were cut back, 3 bases at V and 2 bases at J, with 4 bases in the middle. In the original analysis: Reference gene primers were amplified, and this amplification served to estimate nucleated cell counts. TCRdb keeps only in-frame clones here, not all; method: immunoSEQ multiplex PCR. The V and J calls and the clone size are those of that table, but D and trimming were determined from the DNA. The data show 310,000 or so clones, with approximately 87% seen just once and approximately 4% held by the top ten.

The sequence came from a woman in her forties or fifties with active or convalescent COVID-19. This chain links TRBV12-3 or TRBV12-4 with TRBJ2-2; D not resolved. The sequenced material came from peripheral blood. The CDR3 DNA reads TGTGCCAGCAGTTTTCGTAACACCGGGGAGCTGTTTTTT. This encodes CASSFRNTGELFF.